This is a list of T cell receptor beta chains from one sample in a study of tumor-infiltrating lymphocytes in oesophageal squamous cell carcinoma. TCRdb re-called the PCR reads through MiXCR, storing one row per CDR3 protein. This table has roughly 9,800 distinct CDR3 sequences, roughly 61% appearing once. Sequenced sample: esophageal tumor tissue. Receptors originate from a female donor with esophageal squamous cell carcinoma. Both conserved end residues are part of each CDR3. The D gene is left open where the match is weak. Where a row states a size, it is once, few, many or the class of an expanded clone; other rows omit it.

size	J	D	V	CDR3	DNA
-	TRBJ2-5	TRBD2	TRBV7-2	CASSHGTSGDNEQYF	TGTGCCAGCAGCCATGGGACTAGCGGGGACAATGAGCAGTACTTC
medium-sized	TRBJ2-1	TRBD2	TRBV10-3	CAIGRTSGVDNEQFF	TGTGCCATCGGGCGGACTAGCGGGGTAGACAATGAGCAGTTCTTC
-	TRBJ2-7	TRBD1	TRBV6-6	CASSVPKGAYPYEQYF	TGTGCCAGCAGTGTACCCAAGGGGGCTTATCCCTACGAGCAGTACTTC
-	TRBJ1-1	TRBD1	TRBV7-9	CASSSRPRQGDTEAFF	TGTGCCAGCAGCTCGAGACCCCGACAGGGGGACACTGAAGCTTTCTTT
-	TRBJ2-3	-	TRBV7-6	CASSLDKGHTQYF	TGTGCTAGCAGCTTAGACAAAGGGCATACGCAGTATTTT
few	TRBJ2-7	-	TRBV7-6	CASTSETGANYEQYF	TGTGCCAGTACGTCTGAGACAGGTGCTAACTACGAGCAGTACTTC
-	TRBJ2-7	TRBD1	TRBV12-3/TRBV12-4	CASTYRGSYEQYF	TGTGCCAGCACCTACAGGGGCTCCTACGAGCAGTACTTC
many	TRBJ2-5	-	TRBV3-2	CASKVGSRETQYF	TGTGCCAGCAAAGTCGGTTCGAGGGAGACCCAGTACTTC
few	TRBJ1-2	-	TRBV6-1	CASRLQIRVNYGYTF	TGTGCCAGCAGACTACAGATCAGGGTCAACTATGGCTACACCTTC
-	TRBJ2-7	-	TRBV6-6	CASSYSLVGGYEQYF	TGTGCCAGCAGTTACTCCCTAGTGGGAGGTTACGAGCAGTACTTC
-	TRBJ2-3	-	TRBV7-3	CASSPRDPHEDTQYF	TGTGCCAGCAGCCCAAGGGACCCGCACGAAGATACGCAGTATTTT
few	TRBJ2-7	TRBD1	TRBV7-8	CASSLEALDRGYEQYF	TGTGCCAGCAGCTTAGAAGCCTTGGACAGGGGTTACGAGCAGTACTTC
-	TRBJ2-2	TRBD1	TRBV18	CASSPQLTGITGELFF	TGTGCCAGCTCACCACAGTTGACAGGGATCACCGGGGAGCTGTTTTTT
-	TRBJ1-2	-	TRBV7-4	CASSSLGAGNYGYTF	TGTGCCAGCAGCTCCCTAGGGGCCGGTAACTATGGCTACACCTTC
medium-sized	TRBJ2-3	-	TRBV2	CASSGGTASTDTQYF	TGTGCCAGCAGTGGTGGGACGGCTAGCACAGATACGCAGTATTTT
few	TRBJ2-3	-	TRBV6-1	CASGAPSTDTQYF	TGTGCCAGCGGAGCGCCGAGCACAGATACGCAGTATTTT
-	TRBJ2-5	-	TRBV24-1	CATMGRAQRETQYF	TGTGCCACCATGGGCAGGGCCCAAAGAGAGACCCAGTACTTC
few	TRBJ1-1	-	TRBV6-1	CASIDLGTTNTEAFF	TGTGCCAGCATAGACTTAGGTACGACGAACACTGAAGCTTTCTTT
-	TRBJ2-7	TRBD1	TRBV27	CASSAGQGTHEQYF	TGTGCCAGCAGTGCCGGACAGGGGACCCACGAGCAGTACTTC
-	TRBJ2-7	TRBD1	TRBV19	CASSMTGMSSYEQYF	TGTGCCAGTAGTATGACAGGGATGAGTTCCTACGAGCAGTACTTC
-	TRBJ2-3	-	TRBV7-2	CASSLTRGSTDTQYF	TGTGCCAGCAGCTTAACCAGGGGTAGCACAGATACGCAGTATTTT
-	TRBJ2-1	TRBD2	TRBV28	CASRRTSGMADEQFF	TGTGCCAGCAGACGGACTAGCGGGATGGCTGATGAGCAGTTCTTC
-	TRBJ2-7	-	TRBV12-3/TRBV12-4	CASSLSSLEQYF	TGTGCCAGCAGTTTATCTTCGCTCGAGCAGTACTTC
-	TRBJ1-4	-	TRBV28	CASSRFEKLFF	TGTGCCAGCAGTAGGTTTGAAAAACTGTTTTTT
medium-sized	TRBJ1-1	-	TRBV5-5	CASSLASYTEAFF	TGTGCCAGCAGCTTGGCCTCCTACACTGAAGCTTTCTTT
once	TRBJ2-1	-	TRBV4-1	CASSPNGYEQFF	TGCGCCAGCAGCCCCAACGGGTATGAGCAGTTCTTC
medium-sized	TRBJ2-3	-	TRBV7-9	CASSLETGSDTQYF	TGTGCCAGCAGCTTAGAGACAGGTTCAGATACGCAGTATTTT
-	TRBJ2-3	TRBD2	TRBV7-6	CASSLRSGGRDRTDTQYF	TGTGCCAGCAGCTTAAGGAGCGGGGGGCGAGACCGCACCGATACGCAGTATTTT
-	TRBJ2-7	TRBD2	TRBV7-2	CASSLTLAGVEQYF	TGTGCCAGCAGCTTAACACTAGCGGGAGTCGAGCAGTACTTC
-	TRBJ2-5	-	TRBV7-8	CASRKMGGTETQYF	TGTGCCAGCCGGAAAATGGGGGGAACAGAGACCCAGTACTTC
medium-sized	TRBJ1-1	-	TRBV28	CASSGRSEAFF	TGTGCCAGCAGTGGACGGTCTGAAGCTTTCTTT
few	TRBJ2-3	TRBD2	TRBV7-2	CASSSSGSLGDTQYF	TGTGCCAGCAGTTCAAGCGGGAGTCTTGGAGATACGCAGTATTTT
medium-sized	TRBJ2-7	-	TRBV7-3	CASSSGGIIHF	TGTGCCAGCAGCTCGGGGGGCATTATCCACTTC
-	TRBJ2-6	TRBD1	TRBV6-9	CASSSPINRGAGANVLTF	TGTGCCAGCAGCTCCCCCATTAACAGGGGCGCTGGGGCCAACGTCCTGACTTTC
-	TRBJ1-1	TRBD1	TRBV12-3/TRBV12-4	CASQWDSSRPGTEAFF	TGTGCCAGCCAATGGGACAGTTCGAGACCGGGCACTGAAGCTTTCTTT
-	TRBJ2-6	-	TRBV10-3	CAIKDGQVIWLHLRF	-
-	TRBJ2-3	-	TRBV12-3/TRBV12-4	CASSNPVYTDTQYF	TGTGCCAGCAGTAACCCCGTCTACACAGATACGCAGTATTTT
-	TRBJ2-7	-	TRBV11-3	CASSLGSYEQYF	TGTGCCAGCAGTCTGGGATCCTACGAGCAGTACTTC
few	TRBJ2-7	TRBD2	TRBV7-8	CASSALGLASRSEQYF	TGTGCCAGCAGCGCCCTGGGACTAGCGAGTAGATCCGAGCAGTACTTC
once	TRBJ2-4	-	TRBV11-2	CASSFQGKNIQYF	TGTGCCAGCAGCTTCCAGGGTAAAAACATTCAGTACTTC
once	TRBJ2-1	-	TRBV6-1	CASSERPGYDNEQFF	TGTGCCAGCAGTGAACGTCCAGGGTATGACAATGAGCAGTTCTTC
-	TRBJ2-7	-	TRBV7-2	CASSTPGGRYNEQYF	TGTGCCAGCAGCACCCCAGGCGGGCGGTACAATGAGCAGTACTTC
-	TRBJ1-1	TRBD1	TRBV11-1	CASSSRQGDTEAFF	TGTGCCAGCAGCTCGCGACAGGGGGACACTGAAGCTTTCTTT
-	TRBJ2-7	-	TRBV7-2	CASSPGVGLAYEQYF	TGTGCCAGCAGCCCAGGGGTAGGACTAGCCTACGAGCAGTACTTC
-	TRBJ2-1	TRBD2	TRBV7-3	CASSSGLAPNEQFF	TGTGCCAGCAGCTCGGGACTAGCGCCTAATGAGCAGTTCTTC
-	TRBJ2-2	-	TRBV7-3	CASSLQVTGELFF	TGTGCCAGCAGCTTACAGGTTACCGGGGAGCTGTTTTTT
-	TRBJ1-2	TRBD1	TRBV7-3	CASSPGQGGNYGYTF	TGTGCCAGCAGCCCGGGACAGGGGGGAAACTATGGCTACACCTTC
-	TRBJ2-1	-	TRBV7-8	CASSGRGSSYNEQFF	TGTGCCAGCAGCGGCAGGGGATCCTCCTACAATGAGCAGTTCTTC
-	TRBJ2-1	-	TRBV7-9	CASSLGQGPNEQFF	TGTGCCAGCAGCTTAGGGCAGGGTCCCAATGAGCAGTTCTTC
-	TRBJ2-7	TRBD2	TRBV12-5	CASGPGSSGGYNEQYF	TGTGCTAGTGGCCCTGGGAGTAGCGGGGGATACAATGAGCAGTACTTC
-	TRBJ2-6	-	TRBV6-1	CASSRQGPNSGANVLTF	TGTGCCAGCAGTCGTCAGGGGCCTAACTCTGGGGCCAACGTCCTGACTTTC
few	TRBJ2-1	-	TRBV7-2	CASSLNTDYYNEQFF	TGTGCCAGCAGCCTAAATACAGATTACTACAATGAGCAGTTCTTC
few	TRBJ2-1	-	TRBV7-3	CASSTEATRAWNEQFF	TGTGCCAGCAGCACCGAAGCGACTCGAGCATGGAATGAGCAGTTCTTC
-	TRBJ2-1	-	TRBV7-6	CASSWQVISYNEQFF	TGTGCCAGCAGCTGGCAAGTAATCTCCTACAATGAGCAGTTCTTC
few	TRBJ2-1	-	TRBV7-8	CASSYRGRGAHEQFF	TGTGCCAGCAGCTATCGGGGCAGAGGGGCACATGAGCAGTTCTTC
-	TRBJ2-1	TRBD1	TRBV4-3	CASSQGQGGNEQFF	TGCGCCAGCAGCCAAGGACAGGGTGGCAATGAGCAGTTCTTC
-	TRBJ1-5	-	TRBV3-1	CASSPEQGERQNQPQHF	TGTGCCAGCAGCCCCGAACAGGGTGAAAGACAGAATCAGCCCCAGCATTTT
-	TRBJ1-1	-	TRBV14	CASSHRRDGEAFF	TGTGCCAGCAGCCACCGACGGGACGGTGAAGCTTTCTTT
-	TRBJ2-1	-	TRBV7-2	CASSQQLVLLEQFF	TGTGCCAGCAGCCAACAACTAGTTCTACTTGAGCAGTTCTTC
many	TRBJ2-5	-	TRBV7-9	CASSSGPSQQETQYF	TGTGCCAGCAGCTCTGGACCCTCCCAGCAAGAGACCCAGTACTTC